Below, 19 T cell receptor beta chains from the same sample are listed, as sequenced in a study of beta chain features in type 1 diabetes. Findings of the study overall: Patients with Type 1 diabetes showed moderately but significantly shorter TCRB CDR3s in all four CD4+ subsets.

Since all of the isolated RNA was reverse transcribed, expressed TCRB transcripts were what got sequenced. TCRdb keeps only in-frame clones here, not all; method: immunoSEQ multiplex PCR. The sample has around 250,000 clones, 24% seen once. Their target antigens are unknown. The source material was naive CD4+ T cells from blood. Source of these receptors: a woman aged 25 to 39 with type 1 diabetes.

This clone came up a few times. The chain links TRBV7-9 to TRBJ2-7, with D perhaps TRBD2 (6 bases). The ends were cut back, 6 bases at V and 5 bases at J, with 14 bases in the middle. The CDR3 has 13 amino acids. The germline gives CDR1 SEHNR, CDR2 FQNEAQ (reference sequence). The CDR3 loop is CASSRLAWNEQYF. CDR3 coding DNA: TGTGCCAGCAGTAGGCTAGCGTGGAACGAGCAGTACTTC.

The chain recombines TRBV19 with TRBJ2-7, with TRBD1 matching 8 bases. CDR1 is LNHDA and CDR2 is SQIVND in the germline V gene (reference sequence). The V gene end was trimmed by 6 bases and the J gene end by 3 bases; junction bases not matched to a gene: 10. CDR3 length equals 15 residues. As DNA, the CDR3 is TGTGCCAGTAGCCCCGCCGGGACAGGCCTCTACGAGCAGTACTTC. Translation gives CASSPAGTGLYEQYF.

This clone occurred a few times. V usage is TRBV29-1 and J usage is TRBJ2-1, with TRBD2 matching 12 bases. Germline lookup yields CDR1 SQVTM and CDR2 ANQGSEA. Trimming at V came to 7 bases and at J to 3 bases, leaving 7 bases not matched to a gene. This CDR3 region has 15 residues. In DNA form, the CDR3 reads TGCAGCGGAACTAGCGGGAGGTCGAGCTACAATGAGCAGTTCTTC. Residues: CSGTSGRSSYNEQFF.

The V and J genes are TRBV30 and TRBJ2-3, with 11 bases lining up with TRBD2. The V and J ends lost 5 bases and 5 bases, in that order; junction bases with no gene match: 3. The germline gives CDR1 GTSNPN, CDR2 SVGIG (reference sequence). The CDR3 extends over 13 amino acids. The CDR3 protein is CAWVLAGGDTQYF. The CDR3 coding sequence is TGTGCCTGGGTGCTAGCGGGAGGAGATACGCAGTATTTT.

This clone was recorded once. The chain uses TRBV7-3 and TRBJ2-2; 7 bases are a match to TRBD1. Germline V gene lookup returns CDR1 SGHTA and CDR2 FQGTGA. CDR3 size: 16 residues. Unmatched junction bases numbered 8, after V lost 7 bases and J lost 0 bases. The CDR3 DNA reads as TGTGCCAGCACCCAAGGACAGGCCCCGAACACCGGGGAGCTGTTTTTT. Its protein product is CASTQGQAPNTGELFF. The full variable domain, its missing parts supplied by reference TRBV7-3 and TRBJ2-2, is GAGVSQTPSNKVTEKGKYVELRCDPISGHTALYWYRQSLGQGPEFLIYFQGTGAADDSGLPNDRFFAVRPEGSVSTLKIQRTERGDSAVYLCASTQGQAPNTGELFFGEGSRLTVL.

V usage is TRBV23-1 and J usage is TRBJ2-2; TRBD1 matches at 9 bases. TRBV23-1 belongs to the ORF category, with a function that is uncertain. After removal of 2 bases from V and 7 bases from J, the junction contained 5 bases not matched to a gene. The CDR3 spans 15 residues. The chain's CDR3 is CASSQTGTGIGELFF. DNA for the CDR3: TGCGCCAGCAGTCAAACCGGGACAGGGATCGGGGAGCTGTTTTTT.

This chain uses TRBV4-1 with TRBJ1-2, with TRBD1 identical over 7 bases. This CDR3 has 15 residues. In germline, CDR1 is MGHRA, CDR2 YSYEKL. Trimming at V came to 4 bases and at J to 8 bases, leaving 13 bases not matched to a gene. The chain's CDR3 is CASSPIARGAKGYTF. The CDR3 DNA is TGCGCCAGCAGCCCGATCGCCAGGGGGGCGAAAGGCTACACCTTC.

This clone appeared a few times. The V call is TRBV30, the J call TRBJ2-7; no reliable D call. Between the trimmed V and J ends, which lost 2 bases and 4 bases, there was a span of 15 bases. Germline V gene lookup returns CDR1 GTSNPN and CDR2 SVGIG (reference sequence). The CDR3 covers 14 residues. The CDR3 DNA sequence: TGTGCCTGGAGTTCCTGGGCCCGACGGTACGAGCAGTACTTC. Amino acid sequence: CAWSSWARRYEQYF.

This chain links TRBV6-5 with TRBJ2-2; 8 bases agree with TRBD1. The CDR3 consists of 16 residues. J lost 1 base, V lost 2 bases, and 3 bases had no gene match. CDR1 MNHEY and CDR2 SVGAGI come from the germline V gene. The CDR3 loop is CASSYGGTGNTGELFF. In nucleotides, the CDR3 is TGTGCCAGCAGTTACGGTGGGACAGGGAACACCGGGGAGCTGTTTTTT.

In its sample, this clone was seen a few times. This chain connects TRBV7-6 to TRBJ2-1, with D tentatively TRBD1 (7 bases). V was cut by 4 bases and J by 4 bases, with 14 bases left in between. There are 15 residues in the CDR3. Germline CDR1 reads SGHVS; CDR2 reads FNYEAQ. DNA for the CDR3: TGTGCCAGCAGCTCTGGAGGGACAGTATACAATGAGCAGTTCTTC. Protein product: CASSSGGTVYNEQFF.

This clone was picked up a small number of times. The CDR3 region is CASSLASSGGHEQFF. The CDR3 coding sequence is TGTGCCAGCAGCTTAGCTTCTAGCGGGGGACATGAGCAGTTCTTC. The V gene is TRBV7-2, the J gene TRBJ2-1, with 10 bases that match TRBD2. Germline V gene lookup returns CDR1 SGHTA and CDR2 FQGNSA. The length of the CDR3 is 15 residues. The ends lost 0 bases at V and 8 bases at J; junction bases unmatched: 4.

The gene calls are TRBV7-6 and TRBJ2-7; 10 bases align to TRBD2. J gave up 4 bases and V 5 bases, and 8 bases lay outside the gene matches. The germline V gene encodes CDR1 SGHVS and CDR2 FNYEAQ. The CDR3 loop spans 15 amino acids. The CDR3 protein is CASSPSGTSAYEQYF. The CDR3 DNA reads TGTGCCAGCAGCCCCAGCGGGACTAGCGCGTACGAGCAGTACTTC.

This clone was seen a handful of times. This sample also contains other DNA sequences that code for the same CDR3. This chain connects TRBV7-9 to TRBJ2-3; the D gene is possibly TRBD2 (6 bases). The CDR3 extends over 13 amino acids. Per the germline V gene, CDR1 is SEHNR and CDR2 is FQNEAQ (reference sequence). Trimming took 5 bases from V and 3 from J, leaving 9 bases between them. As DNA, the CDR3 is TGTGCCAGCAGCACCAGCGGGACAGATACGCAGTATTTT. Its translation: CASSTSGTDTQYF.

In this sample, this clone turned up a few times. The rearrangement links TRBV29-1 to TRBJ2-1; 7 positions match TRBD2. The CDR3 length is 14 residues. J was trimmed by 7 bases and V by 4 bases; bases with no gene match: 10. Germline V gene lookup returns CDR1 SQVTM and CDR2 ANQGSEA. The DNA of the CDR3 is TGCAGCGTTGCCCAAAGACTAGCTAAGAATGAGCAGTTCTTC. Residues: CSVAQRLAKNEQFF.

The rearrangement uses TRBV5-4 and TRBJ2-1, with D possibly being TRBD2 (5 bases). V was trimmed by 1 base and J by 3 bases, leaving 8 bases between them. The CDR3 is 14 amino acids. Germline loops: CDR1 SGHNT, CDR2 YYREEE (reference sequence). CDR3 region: CASSLLGSYNEQFF. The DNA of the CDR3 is TGTGCCAGCAGCTTGCTAGGGAGCTACAATGAGCAGTTCTTC.

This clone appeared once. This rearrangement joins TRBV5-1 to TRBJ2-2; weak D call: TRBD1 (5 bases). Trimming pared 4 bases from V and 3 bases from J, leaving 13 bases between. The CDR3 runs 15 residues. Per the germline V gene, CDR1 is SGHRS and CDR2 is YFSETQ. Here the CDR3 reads CASSPGHGDTGELFF. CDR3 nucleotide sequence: TGCGCCAGCAGCCCCGGACACGGAGACACCGGGGAGCTGTTTTTT. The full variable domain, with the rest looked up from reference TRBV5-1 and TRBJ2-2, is KAGVTQTPRYLIKTRGQQVTLSCSPISGHRSVSWYQQTPGQGLQFLFEYFSETQRNKGNFPGRFSGRQFSNSRSEMNVSTLELGDSALYLCASSPGHGDTGELFFGEGSRLTVL.

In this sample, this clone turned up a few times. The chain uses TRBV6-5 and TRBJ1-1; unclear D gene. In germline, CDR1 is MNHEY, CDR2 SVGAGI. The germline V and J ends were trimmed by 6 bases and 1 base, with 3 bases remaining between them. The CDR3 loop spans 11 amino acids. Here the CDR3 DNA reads TGTGCCAGCAGCTCGAACACTGAAGCTTTCTTT. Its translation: CASSSNTEAFF.

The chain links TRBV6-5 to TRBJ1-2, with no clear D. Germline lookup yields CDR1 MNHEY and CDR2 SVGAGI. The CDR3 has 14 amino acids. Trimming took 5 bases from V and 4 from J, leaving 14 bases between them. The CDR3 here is CASSEREQSYGYTF. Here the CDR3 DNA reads TGTGCCAGCAGTGAACGGGAACAGTCCTATGGCTACACCTTC.

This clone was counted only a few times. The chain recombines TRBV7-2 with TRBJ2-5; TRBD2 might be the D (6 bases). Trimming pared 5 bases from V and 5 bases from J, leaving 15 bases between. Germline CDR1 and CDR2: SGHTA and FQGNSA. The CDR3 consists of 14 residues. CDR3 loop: CASSLASVWETQYF. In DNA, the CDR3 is TGTGCCAGCAGCCTTGCTAGCGTTTGGGAGACCCAGTACTTC.